The T cell receptor (beta chain) described here comes from a study of metastatic and nonmetastatic thyroid tumors. General study points: Reported TCR beta diversity, measured in blood and tumor, was significantly higher for malignant thyroid tumors than for benign nodules.

V was shortened by 1 base and J by 5 bases, with 11 bases between the two germline ends. CDR3 length: 14 residues. The V gene's germline CDR1 is LGHDT and CDR2 YNNKEL (reference sequence). No patient had received any treatment before thyroid surgery. This clone was picked up many times. Its antigen is undetermined. Original analysis: Between-group CDR3 differences, defined by clinicopathological status, yielded a distant-metastasis classifier for papillary thyroid cancer. From the PCR reads, TCRdb re-called clones with MiXCR. The V and J calls were not made by the authors but by TCRdb's processing. The table has fewer than 40,000 clones, 20% to 25% seen once.

The sequenced material came from blood. The clonotype originates from a female donor with papillary thyroid cancer or a benign thyroid nodule (not recorded which). Some clones in this sample may be carry-over from other donors' samples. J is TRBJ1-1 and V is TRBV3-1, with TRBD1 as a possible D gene (5 bases). The CDR3 DNA follows: TGTGCCAGCAGCCAAGTGGGGGTGGGGACTGAAGCTTTCTTT. This codes for CASSQVGVGTEAFF.